A selection of T cell receptor beta chains follows, all from one sample in a study of T cell responses to AZD1222 COVID-19 vaccine. Libraries were prepared by immunoSEQ multiplex PCR; TCRdb keeps only in-frame clonotypes and omits some of them. The sample holds some 180,000 clones, around 94% seen once. Sequencing was performed on peripheral blood, taken 28 days after the second dose of the MenACWY control vaccine. The origin of the receptors is an adult who received the MenACWY meningococcal vaccine as a control. CDR3s include the opening cysteine and the closing phenylalanine or tryptophan. D genes are given only for firm matches. Rows may omit the clone size; those that give it use once, few, many or a size class.

cdr3_aa: CASSLGVSTDTQYF
cdr3_nt: TGTGCCAGCAGCCTCGGGGTTAGCACAGATACGCAGTATTTT
j_call: TRBJ2-3
v_call: TRBV9
d_call: .
clone_size: .

cdr3_aa: CSAVVPPRLYNEQFF
cdr3_nt: TGCAGCGCGGTTGTCCCCCCTCGACTGTACAATGAGCAGTTCTTC
j_call: TRBJ2-1
v_call: TRBV29-1
d_call: .
clone_size: .

cdr3_aa: CASRSARDINEQFF
cdr3_nt: TGTGCCAGTAGGTCGGCGCGGGATATCAATGAGCAGTTCTTC
j_call: TRBJ2-1
v_call: TRBV19
d_call: .
clone_size: .

cdr3_aa: CASSIRFSGNTIYF
cdr3_nt: TGTGCCAGTAGTATTCGATTCTCTGGAAACACCATATATTTT
j_call: TRBJ1-3
v_call: TRBV19
d_call: .
clone_size: .

cdr3_aa: CASSLNVGGTDTQYF
cdr3_nt: TGTGCCAGCAGTTTAAATGTGGGAGGCACAGATACGCAGTATTTT
j_call: TRBJ2-3
v_call: TRBV28
d_call: .
clone_size: .

cdr3_aa: CASSVSAVNTGELFF
cdr3_nt: TGTGCCAGCAGCGTAAGCGCGGTGAACACCGGGGAGCTGTTTTTT
j_call: TRBJ2-2
v_call: TRBV7-3
d_call: .
clone_size: few

cdr3_aa: CASSQGAGADTQYF
cdr3_nt: TGTGCCAGCAGCCAAGGGGCGGGTGCAGATACGCAGTATTTT
j_call: TRBJ2-3
v_call: TRBV4-2
d_call: .
clone_size: .

cdr3_aa: CASSQEGSSYEQYF
cdr3_nt: TGTGCCAGCAGTCAAGAAGGGAGCTCCTACGAGCAGTACTTC
j_call: TRBJ2-7
v_call: TRBV7-3
d_call: .
clone_size: .

cdr3_aa: CSVMTGPGYGYTF
cdr3_nt: TGCAGCGTTATGACAGGCCCCGGTTATGGCTACACCTTC
j_call: TRBJ1-2
v_call: TRBV29-1
d_call: .
clone_size: once

cdr3_aa: CASSETTGNTGELFF
cdr3_nt: TGTGCCAGCAGTGAGACGACAGGGAACACCGGGGAGCTGTTTTTT
j_call: TRBJ2-2
v_call: TRBV2
d_call: .
clone_size: .

cdr3_aa: CASSYGGGVNNSPLHF
cdr3_nt: TGTGCCAGCAGCTACGGGGGAGGGGTGAATAATTCACCCCTCCACTTT
j_call: TRBJ1-6
v_call: TRBV5-6
d_call: .
clone_size: .

cdr3_aa: CSASISYQETQYF
cdr3_nt: TGCAGTGCTAGTATATCTTACCAAGAGACCCAGTACTTC
j_call: TRBJ2-5
v_call: TRBV20-1
d_call: .
clone_size: .

cdr3_aa: CASSGDRPYNSPLHF
cdr3_nt: TGTGCCAGCAGTGGGGACAGGCCTTATAATTCACCCCTCCACTTT
j_call: TRBJ1-6
v_call: TRBV28
d_call: TRBD1
clone_size: .

cdr3_aa: CAWSVAGWGQPQHF
cdr3_nt: TGTGCCTGGAGTGTTGCAGGGTGGGGTCAGCCCCAGCATTTT
j_call: TRBJ1-5
v_call: TRBV30
d_call: .
clone_size: once

cdr3_aa: CASSYEEGAYTEAFF
cdr3_nt: TGTGCCAGCAGTTACGAGGAGGGAGCGTACACTGAAGCTTTCTTT
j_call: TRBJ1-1
v_call: TRBV6-6
d_call: .
clone_size: .

cdr3_aa: CASSLRGSGELFF
cdr3_nt: TGTGCCAGCAGCCTCCGGGGTTCCGGGGAGCTGTTTTTT
j_call: TRBJ2-2
v_call: TRBV5-8
d_call: .
clone_size: .

cdr3_aa: CASRTTVLVSGNTIYF
cdr3_nt: TGTGCCAGCAGAACGACAGTGTTGGTCTCTGGAAACACCATATATTTT
j_call: TRBJ1-3
v_call: TRBV28
d_call: .
clone_size: .

cdr3_aa: CASSVQGREETQYF
cdr3_nt: TGTGCCAGCAGCGTTCAGGGTAGAGAAGAGACCCAGTACTTC
j_call: TRBJ2-5
v_call: TRBV5-4
d_call: .
clone_size: once

cdr3_aa: CASGLRLNEQFF
cdr3_nt: TGTGCTAGTGGTTTAAGGTTGAATGAGCAGTTCTTC
j_call: TRBJ2-1
v_call: TRBV12-5
d_call: .
clone_size: few

cdr3_aa: CASSAASGSLGEQYF
cdr3_nt: TGTGCCAGCAGCGCCGCTAGCGGGAGTTTAGGCGAGCAGTACTTC
j_call: TRBJ2-7
v_call: TRBV3-1/TRBV3-2
d_call: TRBD2
clone_size: .

cdr3_aa: CASSRDRGLEPQHF
cdr3_nt: TGTGCCAGCAGCCGGGACAGGGGTTTGGAGCCCCAGCATTTT
j_call: TRBJ1-5
v_call: TRBV7-9
d_call: TRBD1
clone_size: .

cdr3_aa: CASSLSDSFGGYTF
cdr3_nt: TGTGCCAGCAGTTTATCTGACAGTTTCGGCGGCTACACCTTC
j_call: TRBJ1-2
v_call: TRBV28
d_call: .
clone_size: .